Listed below are T cell receptor beta chains from one sample, sequenced in a study of T-cell memory formation after mild COVID-19. One entry per CDR3 protein, called by TCRdb with MiXCR from the 5' RACE reads. The data contain more than 450,000 distinct CDR3 sequences, under 20% of them singletons. The specimen was PBMCs or a T cell subset sorted from them (not recorded which). The receptors come from an adult woman who had mild COVID-19 (a few samples of this study predate the infection). Cell type and time point are not known. Both conserved end residues are part of each CDR3. Each record gives: J gene, D gene, V gene, clone size, CDR3 protein, CDR3 DNA. The D gene is left open where the match is weak. Clone size is shown for a subset of rows, as once, few, many or a class of expanded clone.

j_call: TRBJ1-1; d_call: NA; v_call: TRBV7-8; clone_size: few; cdr3_aa: CASSRGGGGDAEAFF; cdr3_nt: TGTGCCAGCAGCCGGGGAGGAGGCGGGGACGCTGAAGCTTTCTTT
j_call: TRBJ2-2; d_call: NA; v_call: TRBV20-1; clone_size: NA; cdr3_aa: CSANRRADFGELFF; cdr3_nt: TGCAGTGCTAACAGGAGGGCGGATTTCGGGGAGCTGTTTTTT
j_call: TRBJ2-7; d_call: TRBD1; v_call: TRBV6-5; clone_size: NA; cdr3_aa: CASGRTGGSYEQYF; cdr3_nt: TGTGCCAGCGGCAGGACAGGGGGGTCCTACGAGCAGTACTTC
j_call: TRBJ2-5; d_call: TRBD2; v_call: TRBV20-1; clone_size: NA; cdr3_aa: CSASPSGSETQYF; cdr3_nt: TGCAGTGCTAGCCCTAGCGGGAGCGAGACCCAGTACTTC
j_call: TRBJ1-5; d_call: NA; v_call: TRBV7-8; clone_size: few; cdr3_aa: CASSLSGSRQPQHF; cdr3_nt: TGTGCCAGCAGCTTGTCTGGGAGTAGGCAGCCCCAGCATTTT
j_call: TRBJ2-6; d_call: NA; v_call: TRBV5-1; clone_size: once; cdr3_aa: CASSLQVTGANVLTF; cdr3_nt: TGCGCCAGCAGCCTGCAGGTTACGGGGGCCAACGTCCTGACTTTC
j_call: TRBJ2-1; d_call: TRBD2; v_call: TRBV20-1; clone_size: NA; cdr3_aa: CSAMKDNSGGYNEQFF; cdr3_nt: TGCAGTGCGATGAAGGATAATAGCGGGGGGTACAATGAGCAGTTCTTC
j_call: TRBJ1-2; d_call: TRBD1; v_call: TRBV9; clone_size: NA; cdr3_aa: CASSVIAGGNGYTF; cdr3_nt: TGTGCCAGCAGCGTAATCGCAGGGGGTAATGGCTACACCTTC
j_call: TRBJ1-5; d_call: NA; v_call: TRBV6-5; clone_size: NA; cdr3_aa: CASSYAGGASPQHF; cdr3_nt: TGTGCCAGCAGTTACGCGGGGGGCGCTTCGCCCCAGCATTTT
j_call: TRBJ2-2; d_call: TRBD1; v_call: TRBV3-1; clone_size: NA; cdr3_aa: CASSLSGTGATGELFF; cdr3_nt: TGTGCCAGCAGCCTTTCCGGGACAGGGGCCACCGGGGAGCTGTTTTTT
j_call: TRBJ1-4; d_call: NA; v_call: TRBV4-3; clone_size: few; cdr3_aa: CASSQSLDSRNEKLFF; cdr3_nt: TGCGCCAGCAGCCAATCCCTGGACAGCCGAAATGAAAAACTGTTTTTT
j_call: TRBJ2-1; d_call: NA; v_call: TRBV27; clone_size: NA; cdr3_aa: CASRAVETGTNEQFF; cdr3_nt: TGTGCCAGCAGGGCCGTAGAGACTGGGACCAATGAGCAGTTCTTC
j_call: TRBJ1-2; d_call: NA; v_call: TRBV29-1; clone_size: few; cdr3_aa: CSVEESQGYGYTF; cdr3_nt: TGCAGCGTTGAAGAGTCGCAGGGCTATGGCTACACCTTC
j_call: TRBJ2-7; d_call: TRBD2; v_call: TRBV6-2/TRBV6-3; clone_size: many; cdr3_aa: CASTSGVGYEQYF; cdr3_nt: TGTGCCAGCACTAGCGGAGTGGGGTACGAGCAGTACTTC
j_call: TRBJ1-2; d_call: NA; v_call: TRBV6-6; clone_size: NA; cdr3_aa: CASTPGGSNYGYTF; cdr3_nt: TGTGCCAGCACCCCCGGAGGGTCTAACTATGGCTACACCTTC
j_call: TRBJ2-3; d_call: NA; v_call: TRBV5-1; clone_size: NA; cdr3_aa: CASSLGDRRAQYF; cdr3_nt: TGCGCCAGCAGCTTGGGGGACCGGAGGGCGCAGTATTTT
j_call: TRBJ1-1; d_call: TRBD1; v_call: TRBV19; clone_size: NA; cdr3_aa: CASSIPGQGIMGNTEAFF; cdr3_nt: TGTGCCAGTAGTATACCGGGACAGGGGATCATGGGGAACACTGAAGCTTTCTTT
j_call: TRBJ2-1; d_call: NA; v_call: TRBV12-3/TRBV12-4; clone_size: NA; cdr3_aa: CASSLRQINEQFF; cdr3_nt: TGTGCCAGCAGTTTACGGCAGATCAATGAGCAGTTCTTC
j_call: TRBJ2-2; d_call: NA; v_call: TRBV19; clone_size: NA; cdr3_aa: CASSIGMAGTGELFF; cdr3_nt: TGTGCCAGTAGTATCGGGATGGCGGGGACCGGGGAGCTGTTTTTT
j_call: TRBJ1-1; d_call: NA; v_call: TRBV3-1; clone_size: few; cdr3_aa: CASSLLGGDTEAFF; cdr3_nt: TGTGCCAGCAGCCTACTAGGGGGGGACACTGAAGCTTTCTTT
j_call: TRBJ2-7; d_call: NA; v_call: TRBV20-1; clone_size: few; cdr3_aa: CSARQGIWHEQYF; cdr3_nt: TGCAGTGCTAGGCAGGGGATTTGGCACGAGCAGTACTTC
j_call: TRBJ2-7; d_call: NA; v_call: TRBV5-1; clone_size: NA; cdr3_aa: CASTSSRSSVDEQYF; cdr3_nt: TGCGCCAGCACCTCATCACGTAGCTCCGTCGACGAGCAGTACTTC
j_call: TRBJ2-1; d_call: NA; v_call: TRBV7-9; clone_size: few; cdr3_aa: CASSLANGYNEQFF; cdr3_nt: TGTGCCAGCAGCTTAGCGAACGGCTACAATGAGCAGTTCTTC
j_call: TRBJ1-1; d_call: NA; v_call: TRBV5-1; clone_size: NA; cdr3_aa: CASSLGIVSDTEAFF; cdr3_nt: TGCGCCAGCAGCTTGGGGATTGTGTCGGACACTGAAGCTTTCTTT
j_call: TRBJ2-6; d_call: NA; v_call: TRBV7-9; clone_size: few; cdr3_aa: CASSLIGRPSGANVLTF; cdr3_nt: TGTGCCAGCAGCTTAATCGGCAGGCCCTCTGGGGCCAACGTCCTGACTTTC
j_call: TRBJ2-2; d_call: NA; v_call: TRBV7-9; clone_size: few; cdr3_aa: CASSLGFSNTGELFF; cdr3_nt: TGTGCCAGCAGCTTAGGCTTCTCGAACACCGGGGAGCTGTTTTTT
j_call: TRBJ1-1; d_call: TRBD1; v_call: TRBV20-1; clone_size: few; cdr3_aa: CSANLGQKNTEAFF; cdr3_nt: TGCAGTGCTAACCTGGGACAGAAGAACACTGAAGCTTTCTTT
j_call: TRBJ1-6; d_call: NA; v_call: TRBV3-1; clone_size: few; cdr3_aa: CASSQVQGPYSPLHF; cdr3_nt: TGTGCCAGCAGCCAAGTTCAGGGGCCGTATTCACCCCTCCACTTT
j_call: TRBJ2-1; d_call: TRBD2; v_call: TRBV7-9; clone_size: once; cdr3_aa: CASSSVAGTRATIQQFF; cdr3_nt: TGTGCCAGCAGCTCCGTAGCGGGGACAAGAGCCACAATTCAGCAGTTCTTC
j_call: TRBJ2-1; d_call: NA; v_call: TRBV9; clone_size: few; cdr3_aa: CASSVDERVYEQFF; cdr3_nt: TGTGCCAGCAGCGTAGATGAGCGGGTCTATGAGCAGTTCTTC
j_call: TRBJ1-4; d_call: NA; v_call: TRBV12-3/TRBV12-4; clone_size: few; cdr3_aa: CASSPAGYEKLFF; cdr3_nt: TGTGCCAGCAGCCCGGCGGGGTATGAAAAACTGTTTTTT
j_call: TRBJ2-3; d_call: NA; v_call: TRBV12-3/TRBV12-4; clone_size: NA; cdr3_aa: CASSLAGDGTQYF; cdr3_nt: TGTGCCAGCAGTTTAGCCGGGGATGGAACGCAGTATTTT
j_call: TRBJ2-3; d_call: NA; v_call: TRBV6-6; clone_size: NA; cdr3_aa: CASSYSGPYTDTQYF; cdr3_nt: TGTGCCAGCAGTTACAGCGGTCCTTACACAGATACGCAGTATTTT
j_call: TRBJ2-5; d_call: NA; v_call: TRBV7-8; clone_size: few; cdr3_aa: CASSSPSVGTQYF; cdr3_nt: TGTGCCAGCAGCTCGCCTAGTGTTGGGACCCAGTACTTC
j_call: TRBJ2-3; d_call: TRBD2; v_call: TRBV30; clone_size: NA; cdr3_aa: CAWSVPRTSGVGDTQYF; cdr3_nt: TGTGCCTGGAGTGTCCCTCGGACTAGCGGAGTGGGAGATACGCAGTATTTT
j_call: TRBJ2-7; d_call: TRBD2; v_call: TRBV7-9; clone_size: NA; cdr3_aa: CASSPGLAGVYEQYF; cdr3_nt: TGTGCCAGCAGCCCCGGACTAGCGGGAGTTTACGAGCAGTACTTC
j_call: TRBJ1-1; d_call: TRBD1; v_call: TRBV6-1; clone_size: NA; cdr3_aa: CASSLYPGGMNTEAFF; cdr3_nt: TGTGCCAGCAGTTTATACCCAGGGGGTATGAACACTGAAGCTTTCTTT
j_call: TRBJ1-2; d_call: TRBD1; v_call: TRBV20-1; clone_size: NA; cdr3_aa: CSAPGTAIANYGYTF; cdr3_nt: TGCAGTGCACCCGGGACAGCTATCGCTAACTATGGCTACACCTTC
j_call: TRBJ2-7; d_call: NA; v_call: TRBV7-9; clone_size: NA; cdr3_aa: CASSSTTETYEQYF; cdr3_nt: TGTGCCAGCAGCTCCACGACGGAGACCTACGAGCAGTACTTC
j_call: TRBJ2-5; d_call: NA; v_call: TRBV9; clone_size: few; cdr3_aa: CASSVRPQETQYF; cdr3_nt: TGTGCCAGCAGCGTACGACCCCAAGAGACCCAGTACTTC
j_call: TRBJ2-3; d_call: TRBD1; v_call: TRBV15; clone_size: NA; cdr3_aa: CATSNTDRPDTQYF; cdr3_nt: TGTGCCACCAGCAACACGGACAGGCCAGATACGCAGTATTTT
j_call: TRBJ1-1; d_call: NA; v_call: TRBV5-1; clone_size: NA; cdr3_aa: CASSRDSEAFF; cdr3_nt: TGCGCCAGCAGCCGAGACTCCGAGGCTTTCTTT
j_call: TRBJ2-2; d_call: TRBD1; v_call: TRBV6-5; clone_size: NA; cdr3_aa: CASSRDRGQTGELFF; cdr3_nt: TGTGCCAGCAGCCGAGACAGGGGGCAGACCGGGGAGCTGTTTTTT
j_call: TRBJ2-2; d_call: NA; v_call: TRBV12-3/TRBV12-4; clone_size: many; cdr3_aa: CASSSRDTGELFF; cdr3_nt: TGTGCCAGCAGTTCCCGAGACACCGGGGAGCTGTTTTTT
j_call: TRBJ1-1; d_call: TRBD1; v_call: TRBV25-1; clone_size: few; cdr3_aa: CASSPFLGDRGNGTEAFF; cdr3_nt: TGTGCCAGCAGTCCATTTCTAGGGGACAGGGGGAATGGCACTGAAGCTTTCTTT
j_call: TRBJ1-1; d_call: TRBD1; v_call: TRBV4-1; clone_size: NA; cdr3_aa: CASSQGNPSTGFAEAFF; cdr3_nt: TGCGCCAGCAGCCAAGGGAATCCCTCGACAGGGTTCGCTGAAGCTTTCTTT
j_call: TRBJ1-6; d_call: TRBD1; v_call: TRBV7-6; clone_size: few; cdr3_aa: CASSLVTTGGSPLHF; cdr3_nt: TGTGCCAGCAGCTTAGTCACGACAGGGGGTTCACCCCTCCACTTT
j_call: TRBJ2-2; d_call: NA; v_call: TRBV9; clone_size: NA; cdr3_aa: CASSVGGAGTGELFF; cdr3_nt: TGTGCCAGCAGCGTAGGCGGGGCGGGCACCGGGGAGCTGTTTTTT
j_call: TRBJ2-3; d_call: TRBD2; v_call: TRBV7-2; clone_size: NA; cdr3_aa: CASSHAGGGQYF; cdr3_nt: TGTGCCAGCAGCCACGCGGGGGGAGGGCAGTATTTT
j_call: TRBJ2-2; d_call: NA; v_call: TRBV7-9; clone_size: NA; cdr3_aa: CASSPAIADNTGELFF; cdr3_nt: TGTGCCAGCAGCCCCGCGATAGCGGATAACACCGGGGAGCTGTTTTTT
j_call: TRBJ2-7; d_call: TRBD1; v_call: TRBV7-2; clone_size: NA; cdr3_aa: CASSLGQFDYEQYF; cdr3_nt: TGTGCCAGCAGCCTGGGACAGTTTGACTACGAGCAGTACTTC